Following are 7 T cell receptor beta chains from one sample sequenced in a study of T cell clones after liver transplantation. TCRdb keeps only in-frame clones here, not all; method: immunoSEQ multiplex PCR. Here the sample spans over 60,000 clones, around 80% being singletons. Sequenced here: CD4+ T cells from blood, sampled before liver transplant. Every receptor here comes from a human donor who received a liver transplant.

The chain uses TRBV15 and TRBJ1-4; the match to TRBD1 covers 7 bases. CDR3 length: 14 amino acids. Germline loops: CDR1 LNHNV, CDR2 YYDKDF (reference sequence). V shed 6 bases, J shed 7 bases, and the junction held 8 bases outside the gene matches. The CDR3 protein is CATRVSGGSEKLFF. The CDR3 nucleotides are TGTGCCACCAGGGTTTCAGGGGGGAGTGAAAAACTGTTTTTT. Drawing the rest from reference TRBV15 and TRBJ1-4, the complete variable domain is DAMVIQNPRYQVTQFGKPVTLSCSQTLNHNVMYWYQQKSSQAPKLLFHYYDKDFNNEADTPDNFQSRRPNTSFCFLDIRSPGLGDTAMYLCATRVSGGSEKLFFGSGTQLSVL.

CDR3 sequence reads: CASCKGTGNYEQYF. The CDR3 DNA sequence: TGTGCCAGCTGTAAAGGGACAGGGAACTACGAGCAGTACTTC. The gene calls are TRBV2 and TRBJ2-7, with 9 bases fitting TRBD1. Germline CDR1 is SNHLY and CDR2 is FYNNEI. J was trimmed by 3 bases and V by 8 bases; bases with no gene match: 8. This CDR3 has 14 amino acids.

This chain links TRBV5-4 with TRBJ2-7; D gene unclear. Germline V gives CDR1 SGHNT, CDR2 YYREEE (reference sequence). The V gene lost 4 bases and the J gene lost 1 base, with 18 bases spanning the gap. The CDR3 has 16 residues. The CDR3 DNA reads as TGTGCCAGCAGCCGACAACAGCTCCTCTCATCCTACGAGCAGTACTTC. This codes for CASSRQQLLSSYEQYF.

Comments on this clone: A read error may account for a junction end that differs from germline. This chain links TRBV7-8 with TRBJ2-1; 9 bases agree with TRBD2. CDR3 length: 16 residues. Germline V gene data show CDR1 as SGHVS and CDR2 as FQNEAQ. The CDR3 DNA reads as TGTGCCAGCAGCGTAGCTAGCGGGGACGACTACAATGAGCAGTTCTTC. Translating gives CASSVASGDDYNEQFF.

The gene calls are TRBV2 and TRBJ2-2; possible D gene TRBD2, 5 bases. In germline, CDR1 is SNHLY, CDR2 FYNNEI. The CDR3 contains 14 residues. V shed 5 bases and J shed 1 base, with 8 bases lying between them. CDR3 sequence reads: CASSLSGNTGELFF. The CDR3 nucleotides read TGTGCCAGCAGTTTGAGCGGGAACACCGGGGAGCTGTTTTTT. Based on the CDR3 plus reference TRBV2 and TRBJ2-2, the full variable domain is EPEVTQTPSHQVTQMGQEVILRCVPISNHLYFYWYRQILGQKVEFLVSFYNNEISEKSEIFDDQFSVERPDGSNFTLKIRSTKLEDSAMYFCASSLSGNTGELFFGEGSRLTVL.

The rearrangement joins TRBV5-1 to TRBJ2-1; the D is unclear. Germline lookup yields CDR1 SGHRS and CDR2 YFSETQ. Trimming cost V 4 bases and J 0 bases, with 8 bases left between them. The CDR3 contains 14 residues. In nucleotides, the CDR3 is TGCGCCAGCAGCCCGGAGAGCTCCTACAATGAGCAGTTCTTC. Translation gives CASSPESSYNEQFF.

The chain links TRBV28 to TRBJ1-2; TRBD1 might be the D (5 bases). Germline assignment: CDR1 MDHEN and CDR2 SYDVKM. CDR3 length: 16 residues. Trimming took off 1 base at V and 5 bases at J, with 17 bases between the two ends. The CDR3, as DNA: TGTGCCAGCAGTTTATTCGCCCGAGTCGGGGCGTATGGCTACACCTTC. Translating it yields CASSLFARVGAYGYTF.